Below are 21 T cell receptor delta chains sequenced from a single sample in a study of γδ T cells in repeated Plasmodium falciparum infection. Vgamma9/Vdelta2+ and Vdelta2-negative gammadelta T cells were flow-sorted from PBMC for bulk sequencing. TCRdb re-called the multiplex PCR reads with CATT. The data show roughly 48,000 delta-chain clones, 1.6% seen once. Sequencing input: gamma-delta T cells from blood. Receptors originate from a pool of human donors (malaria-infected and uninfected, not separated).

Worth noting for this clone: TCRdb's protein, taken from a much larger clone, differs from this DNA's translation at residue 16, likely owing to a read error; the protein displayed comes from the DNA. The chain combines TRDV3 with TRDJ1; TRDD3 matches at 11 bases. The CDR3 runs to 19 residues. Germline-derived CDR1 and CDR2 are TVYSNPD and GDNSRS (reference sequence). The CDR3 protein is CAFWPGGYSQIGYTDRLIF. The CDR3, as DNA: TGTGCCTTTTGGCCTGGGGGATACTCTCAAATCGGATACACCGATAGACTCATCTTT.

This clone was recorded a few times. The TCRdb protein, from a much larger clone, departs from this DNA's translation at residue 5, likely by read error; the protein shown derives from the DNA. V usage is TRDV1 and J usage is TRDJ1, with TRDD3 matching 9 bases. No J gene is reported in TCRdb; it was inferred here by comparing the DNA with germline. V was pared by 5 bases and J by 4 bases, with 26 bases of the junction left unmatched. The CDR3 runs 21 residues. Germline CDR1 reads TSWWSYY; CDR2 reads QGS. The CDR3 DNA reads as TGTGCTCTTGGGAAAAACGGGTACTGGGGGAATCGGGCCTTTTGGCACGATAAACTCATCTTT. Protein sequence: CALGKNGYWGNRAFWHDKLIF.

Details on this clone: A far larger clone lies a single base away; this is likely a read error. This sample includes further DNA sequences coding for the same CDR3. The CDR3 loop reads CAFKGLWRGGYTDKLIF. As DNA, the CDR3 is TGTGCCTTTAAAGGACTATGGAGGGGTGGGTACACCGATAAACTCATCTTT. The V and J genes are TRDV3 and TRDJ1; no reliable D call. TCRdb lists no J gene, so it was determined here by aligning the DNA to germline. The CDR3 runs 17 residues. V was clipped by 1 base and J by 0 bases, with 21 bases between them. Per germline, CDR1 TVYSNPD and CDR2 GDNSRS (reference sequence).

This clone has only a few counts. A much bigger clone sits one base away, suggesting this may be a read error. This chain uses TRDV2 with TRDJ3; 7 nucleotides agree with TRDD3. Here the J gene was assigned by germline matching of the DNA, as TCRdb has none. The CDR3 loop spans 18 amino acids. CDR1 and CDR2 (germline): GEAIGNYY, EKD. CDR3 loop: CACDTAGGLSWDTRQMFF. CDR3 nucleotide sequence: TGTGCCTGTGACACGGCTGGGGGTCTATCCTGGGACACCAGACAGATGTTTTTC.

This clone was detected only a few times. TCRdb lists the protein of a much larger clone for this DNA, which differs at residue 3, so this is likely a read error; the protein given here is translated from the DNA itself. The gene calls are TRDV2 and TRDJ1; TRDD3 matches 9 bases. The length of the CDR3 is 21 residues. The germline V gene encodes CDR1 GEAIGNYY and CDR2 EKD. The CDR3 bases are TGTGCCCGTGACACCGGGGAGATGGGGGATAGGACGTCAAGTTTTGTCGATAAACTCATCTTT. Its translation: CARDTGEMGDRTSSFVDKLIF.

As regards this clone: For this DNA, TCRdb reports the protein of a much larger clone, which diverges at residue 3, most likely from a read error; the protein presented here is translated directly from the DNA. This CDR3 is also generated by other DNA sequences in the sample. This rearrangement joins TRDV3 to TRDJ1; no clear D gene. CDR3 length equals 17 residues. Looked up from germline, CDR1 is TVYSNPD and CDR2 is GDNSRS (reference sequence). Trimming cost V 3 bases and J 0 bases, with 23 bases left between them. As DNA, the CDR3 is TGTGCCTTGAAAGGACTGTGGAGGGGTGGGTACACCGATAAACTCATCTTT. Protein sequence: CALKGLWRGGYTDKLIF.

A note on this clone: TCRdb's protein, taken from a much larger clone, differs from this DNA's translation at residue 6, likely owing to a read error; the protein displayed comes from the DNA. The V call is TRDV2, the J call TRDJ1, with 10 bases lining up with TRDD3. In the absence of a J gene in TCRdb, the DNA was matched to germline to assign it here. With V trimmed by 0 bases and J by 0 bases, 12 bases remained unmatched. The CDR3 contains 19 residues. CDR1 is GEAIGNYY, CDR2 EKD, per germline. CDR3 protein: CACDTVSYGGYGYTDKLIF. CDR3 DNA sequence: TGTGCCTGTGACACCGTTTCCTACGGGGGATACGGGTACACCGATAAACTCATCTTT.

This clone was counted between two and nine times. Translating this DNA gives a protein that differs at residue 9 from the TCRdb one, which belongs to a much larger clone; a read error is likely, and the protein shown is this translation. The rearrangement uses TRDV1 and TRDJ1; D gene unclear. TCRdb records no J gene; here it was assigned by comparing the DNA to germline. In germline, CDR1 is TSWWSYY, CDR2 QGS. Trimming took 3 bases from V and 4 from J, leaving 21 bases between them. The CDR3 spans 17 residues. This CDR3 reads CALGDTFQRGYNDKLIF. In DNA, the CDR3 is TGTGCTCTTGGGGATACATTCCAGAGAGGGTACAACGATAAACTCATCTTT.

This clone was seen ten or more times. Within the sample, other DNA sequences also encode this same CDR3. The J gene is TRDJ1, the V gene TRDV2, with TRDD3 matching 8 bases. CDR1 is GEAIGNYY and CDR2 is EKD in the germline V gene. With V trimmed by 3 bases and J by 0 bases, 11 bases remained unmatched. There are 17 residues in the CDR3. The CDR3 sequence is CACDSLTGGPYTDKLIF. In DNA form, the CDR3 reads TGTGCCTGTGACTCCTTAACTGGGGGGCCGTACACCGATAAACTCATCTTT.

Comment on this clone: This sequence is one base from a far larger clone and is likely a read error. Other nucleotide sequences from this sample produce the same CDR3. The rearrangement joins TRDV1 to TRDJ1; D tentatively fits TRDD2 or TRDD3 (6 bases each). There are 20 residues in the CDR3. From germline, CDR1 is TSWWSYY and CDR2 QGS. DNA of the CDR3: TGTGCCCTTGGGTCACAAGGCGGTCCTACGGCTCTGGGGATCCCCCCTAAACTCATCTTT. Translating it yields CALGSQGGPTALGIPPKLIF.

This clone has more than one count but fewer than ten. This likely came from a read error, as a far larger clone is one base away. Other nucleotide sequences in the sample specify the same CDR3. This chain joins TRDV2 and TRDJ1, with 13 positions matching TRDD3. The J gene comes from matching the DNA to germline here; TCRdb lacks it. Trimming took 7 bases from V and 1 from J; bases not matched to a gene: 26. Germline V CDR1 and CDR2: GEAIGNYY, EKD. There are 22 residues in the CDR3. The CDR3 loop is CAWLFLCSRTGGYGVCTDKLIF. CDR3 nucleotides: TGTGCCTGGCTATTTCTCTGCTCTCGGACTGGGGGATACGGAGTATGCACCGATAAACTCATCTTT.

Of note for this clone: This likely came from a read error, as a far larger clone is one base away. Within the sample, other DNA sequences also encode this same CDR3. This chain connects TRDV2 to TRDJ1; a possible D gene is TRDD3 (6 bases). This CDR3 is 19 amino acids long. V shed 3 bases and J shed 0 bases, with 25 bases lying between them. Germline CDR1 GEAIGNYY, CDR2 EKD. The CDR3 region is CACDSLTGGQTEYTDKLIF. CDR3 DNA sequence: TGTGCCTGTGACTCTCTAACCGGGGGACAGACTGAGTACACCGATAAACTCATCTTT.

This clone has more than one count but fewer than ten. TCRdb's protein for this DNA is that of a much larger clone and differs from the translation at residue 14, likely a read error; the protein shown is the DNA translation. The genes are TRDV2 and TRDJ1; 11 positions agree with TRDD3. TCRdb records no J gene; here it was assigned by comparing the DNA to germline. The CDR3 runs 19 residues. V shed 0 bases and J 4 bases; nucleotides not matched to a gene: 15. Germline V lookup: CDR1 GEAIGNYY, CDR2 EKD. Here the CDR3 DNA reads TGTGCCTGTGACACCGGCCCTGGGGGATACCCTCCGTACATCGATAAACTCATCTTT. Its protein is CACDTGPGGYPPYIDKLIF.

This clone was counted at least ten times. A far larger clone is one base from this, pointing to a likely read error. The sample holds other DNA sequences that translate to the same CDR3. The CDR3 DNA reads TGTGCTCTTGGGCTCAGGAGGGGGGGATACTTGTACACCGATAAACTCATCTTT. Translated: CALGLRRGGYLYTDKLIF. The gene calls are TRDV1 and TRDJ1, with 9 bases aligning to TRDD3. The trim removed 5 bases at V and 0 bases at J, leaving 13 bases unmatched. CDR1 and CDR2 from the germline V gene are TSWWSYY and QGS. The CDR3 length is 18 residues.

By its share, this clone is medium-sized (0.01 to 0.1%). This same CDR3 is encoded by further DNA sequences in the sample. This rearrangement joins TRDV1 to TRDJ1; 7 nucleotides line up with TRDD3. The CDR3 covers 18 residues. Per germline, CDR1 TSWWSYY and CDR2 QGS. Trimming cost V 1 base and J 0 bases; bases outside gene matches: 11. In DNA form, the CDR3 reads TGTGCTCTTGGGGAACCTTTTGGGGGACAAACATACACCGATAAACTCATCTTT. Its protein product is CALGEPFGGQTYTDKLIF.

This clone was detected only a few times. TCRdb's entry gives the protein of a much larger clone, which mismatches this DNA's translation at residue 8, likely from a read error; the protein reported here is translated from the DNA. This rearrangement joins TRDV1 to TRDJ1, with 8 bases fitting TRDD3. TCRdb leaves out the J gene; it was filled in here by matching the DNA to germline. V lost 5 bases and J lost 0; bases outside the gene matches: 20. This CDR3 is 20 amino acids long. Germline V gene sequence: CDR1 TSWWSYY, CDR2 QGS. The CDR3 DNA sequence: TGTGCTCTTGGGCCGACCCTCTGTCGTACTGGGGGCTTCTACACCGATAAACTCATCTTT. Its translation is CALGPTLCRTGGFYTDKLIF.

V gene TRDV2 combines with J gene TRDJ1; TRDD3 matches at 9 bases. Germline matching of the DNA provided the J gene here, since TCRdb leaves it blank. The CDR3 runs 19 residues. J was trimmed by 0 bases and V by 3 bases; bases with no gene match: 16. The germline V gene encodes CDR1 GEAIGNYY and CDR2 EKD. The CDR3 loop reads CACDPLGVLGEQNTDKLIF. The CDR3 DNA reads TGTGCCTGTGACCCTCTTGGAGTACTGGGGGAACAAAACACCGATAAACTCATCTTT.

This clone counts as medium-sized. V usage is TRDV1 and J usage is TRDJ1; 10 bases align to TRDD3. Trimming removed 11 bases from V and 1 base from J; junction bases left unmatched: 19. CDR3 length equals 18 residues. Germline CDR1 is TSWWSYY and CDR2 is QGS. CDR3 nucleotides: TGTGCTTACGCAAGTCCCCTGGGGGATAGCCGGTGCACCGATAAACTCATCTTT. It is translated as CAYASPLGDSRCTDKLIF.

At least ten counts were recorded for this clone. TCRdb records a much larger clone's protein for this DNA, with a difference at residue 20 that likely arises from a read error; the protein given is the translation of the DNA. V usage is TRDV1 and J usage is TRDJ2; either TRDD1 or TRDD3 may supply D (5 bases each). The J call could be wrong; TRDJ1 is a better fit for the DNA end. Germline V lookup: CDR1 TSWWSYY, CDR2 QGS. The CDR3 has 21 residues. The CDR3 sequence: CALGEESYHEMGKGETAQLIF. CDR3 coding DNA: TGTGCTCTTGGGGAAGAGTCGTACCATGAAATGGGCAAAGGGGAGACAGCACAACTCATCTTT.

This clone was seen more than once but under ten times. CDR3 amino acids: CALGEFYGWGALVTDKLIF. For the CDR3, the DNA is TGTGCTCTTGGGGAATTTTATGGGTGGGGGGCCCTCGTAACCGATAAACTCATCTTT. The chain couples TRDV1 to TRDJ1, with a weak D call TRDD3 (6 bases). This CDR3 region has 19 residues. V was pared by 2 bases and J by 2 bases, with 24 bases between. Germline CDR1 reads TSWWSYY; CDR2 reads QGS.

This clone was detected a few times. TCRdb attributes to this sequence the protein of a much larger clone, which differs from the DNA translation at residue 21; a read error is likely, and the protein displayed is translated from the DNA. The chain has TRDV1 and TRDJ1, with 12 bases identical to TRDD3. Per germline, CDR1 TSWWSYY and CDR2 QGS. This CDR3 contains 25 residues. The CDR3 loop is CALGELFHTLRFPGGYAGYTGKLIF. In nucleotides, the CDR3 is TGTGCTCTTGGGGAACTGTTTCACACTCTACGATTTCCTGGGGGATACGCGGGGTACACCGGTAAACTCATCTTT.